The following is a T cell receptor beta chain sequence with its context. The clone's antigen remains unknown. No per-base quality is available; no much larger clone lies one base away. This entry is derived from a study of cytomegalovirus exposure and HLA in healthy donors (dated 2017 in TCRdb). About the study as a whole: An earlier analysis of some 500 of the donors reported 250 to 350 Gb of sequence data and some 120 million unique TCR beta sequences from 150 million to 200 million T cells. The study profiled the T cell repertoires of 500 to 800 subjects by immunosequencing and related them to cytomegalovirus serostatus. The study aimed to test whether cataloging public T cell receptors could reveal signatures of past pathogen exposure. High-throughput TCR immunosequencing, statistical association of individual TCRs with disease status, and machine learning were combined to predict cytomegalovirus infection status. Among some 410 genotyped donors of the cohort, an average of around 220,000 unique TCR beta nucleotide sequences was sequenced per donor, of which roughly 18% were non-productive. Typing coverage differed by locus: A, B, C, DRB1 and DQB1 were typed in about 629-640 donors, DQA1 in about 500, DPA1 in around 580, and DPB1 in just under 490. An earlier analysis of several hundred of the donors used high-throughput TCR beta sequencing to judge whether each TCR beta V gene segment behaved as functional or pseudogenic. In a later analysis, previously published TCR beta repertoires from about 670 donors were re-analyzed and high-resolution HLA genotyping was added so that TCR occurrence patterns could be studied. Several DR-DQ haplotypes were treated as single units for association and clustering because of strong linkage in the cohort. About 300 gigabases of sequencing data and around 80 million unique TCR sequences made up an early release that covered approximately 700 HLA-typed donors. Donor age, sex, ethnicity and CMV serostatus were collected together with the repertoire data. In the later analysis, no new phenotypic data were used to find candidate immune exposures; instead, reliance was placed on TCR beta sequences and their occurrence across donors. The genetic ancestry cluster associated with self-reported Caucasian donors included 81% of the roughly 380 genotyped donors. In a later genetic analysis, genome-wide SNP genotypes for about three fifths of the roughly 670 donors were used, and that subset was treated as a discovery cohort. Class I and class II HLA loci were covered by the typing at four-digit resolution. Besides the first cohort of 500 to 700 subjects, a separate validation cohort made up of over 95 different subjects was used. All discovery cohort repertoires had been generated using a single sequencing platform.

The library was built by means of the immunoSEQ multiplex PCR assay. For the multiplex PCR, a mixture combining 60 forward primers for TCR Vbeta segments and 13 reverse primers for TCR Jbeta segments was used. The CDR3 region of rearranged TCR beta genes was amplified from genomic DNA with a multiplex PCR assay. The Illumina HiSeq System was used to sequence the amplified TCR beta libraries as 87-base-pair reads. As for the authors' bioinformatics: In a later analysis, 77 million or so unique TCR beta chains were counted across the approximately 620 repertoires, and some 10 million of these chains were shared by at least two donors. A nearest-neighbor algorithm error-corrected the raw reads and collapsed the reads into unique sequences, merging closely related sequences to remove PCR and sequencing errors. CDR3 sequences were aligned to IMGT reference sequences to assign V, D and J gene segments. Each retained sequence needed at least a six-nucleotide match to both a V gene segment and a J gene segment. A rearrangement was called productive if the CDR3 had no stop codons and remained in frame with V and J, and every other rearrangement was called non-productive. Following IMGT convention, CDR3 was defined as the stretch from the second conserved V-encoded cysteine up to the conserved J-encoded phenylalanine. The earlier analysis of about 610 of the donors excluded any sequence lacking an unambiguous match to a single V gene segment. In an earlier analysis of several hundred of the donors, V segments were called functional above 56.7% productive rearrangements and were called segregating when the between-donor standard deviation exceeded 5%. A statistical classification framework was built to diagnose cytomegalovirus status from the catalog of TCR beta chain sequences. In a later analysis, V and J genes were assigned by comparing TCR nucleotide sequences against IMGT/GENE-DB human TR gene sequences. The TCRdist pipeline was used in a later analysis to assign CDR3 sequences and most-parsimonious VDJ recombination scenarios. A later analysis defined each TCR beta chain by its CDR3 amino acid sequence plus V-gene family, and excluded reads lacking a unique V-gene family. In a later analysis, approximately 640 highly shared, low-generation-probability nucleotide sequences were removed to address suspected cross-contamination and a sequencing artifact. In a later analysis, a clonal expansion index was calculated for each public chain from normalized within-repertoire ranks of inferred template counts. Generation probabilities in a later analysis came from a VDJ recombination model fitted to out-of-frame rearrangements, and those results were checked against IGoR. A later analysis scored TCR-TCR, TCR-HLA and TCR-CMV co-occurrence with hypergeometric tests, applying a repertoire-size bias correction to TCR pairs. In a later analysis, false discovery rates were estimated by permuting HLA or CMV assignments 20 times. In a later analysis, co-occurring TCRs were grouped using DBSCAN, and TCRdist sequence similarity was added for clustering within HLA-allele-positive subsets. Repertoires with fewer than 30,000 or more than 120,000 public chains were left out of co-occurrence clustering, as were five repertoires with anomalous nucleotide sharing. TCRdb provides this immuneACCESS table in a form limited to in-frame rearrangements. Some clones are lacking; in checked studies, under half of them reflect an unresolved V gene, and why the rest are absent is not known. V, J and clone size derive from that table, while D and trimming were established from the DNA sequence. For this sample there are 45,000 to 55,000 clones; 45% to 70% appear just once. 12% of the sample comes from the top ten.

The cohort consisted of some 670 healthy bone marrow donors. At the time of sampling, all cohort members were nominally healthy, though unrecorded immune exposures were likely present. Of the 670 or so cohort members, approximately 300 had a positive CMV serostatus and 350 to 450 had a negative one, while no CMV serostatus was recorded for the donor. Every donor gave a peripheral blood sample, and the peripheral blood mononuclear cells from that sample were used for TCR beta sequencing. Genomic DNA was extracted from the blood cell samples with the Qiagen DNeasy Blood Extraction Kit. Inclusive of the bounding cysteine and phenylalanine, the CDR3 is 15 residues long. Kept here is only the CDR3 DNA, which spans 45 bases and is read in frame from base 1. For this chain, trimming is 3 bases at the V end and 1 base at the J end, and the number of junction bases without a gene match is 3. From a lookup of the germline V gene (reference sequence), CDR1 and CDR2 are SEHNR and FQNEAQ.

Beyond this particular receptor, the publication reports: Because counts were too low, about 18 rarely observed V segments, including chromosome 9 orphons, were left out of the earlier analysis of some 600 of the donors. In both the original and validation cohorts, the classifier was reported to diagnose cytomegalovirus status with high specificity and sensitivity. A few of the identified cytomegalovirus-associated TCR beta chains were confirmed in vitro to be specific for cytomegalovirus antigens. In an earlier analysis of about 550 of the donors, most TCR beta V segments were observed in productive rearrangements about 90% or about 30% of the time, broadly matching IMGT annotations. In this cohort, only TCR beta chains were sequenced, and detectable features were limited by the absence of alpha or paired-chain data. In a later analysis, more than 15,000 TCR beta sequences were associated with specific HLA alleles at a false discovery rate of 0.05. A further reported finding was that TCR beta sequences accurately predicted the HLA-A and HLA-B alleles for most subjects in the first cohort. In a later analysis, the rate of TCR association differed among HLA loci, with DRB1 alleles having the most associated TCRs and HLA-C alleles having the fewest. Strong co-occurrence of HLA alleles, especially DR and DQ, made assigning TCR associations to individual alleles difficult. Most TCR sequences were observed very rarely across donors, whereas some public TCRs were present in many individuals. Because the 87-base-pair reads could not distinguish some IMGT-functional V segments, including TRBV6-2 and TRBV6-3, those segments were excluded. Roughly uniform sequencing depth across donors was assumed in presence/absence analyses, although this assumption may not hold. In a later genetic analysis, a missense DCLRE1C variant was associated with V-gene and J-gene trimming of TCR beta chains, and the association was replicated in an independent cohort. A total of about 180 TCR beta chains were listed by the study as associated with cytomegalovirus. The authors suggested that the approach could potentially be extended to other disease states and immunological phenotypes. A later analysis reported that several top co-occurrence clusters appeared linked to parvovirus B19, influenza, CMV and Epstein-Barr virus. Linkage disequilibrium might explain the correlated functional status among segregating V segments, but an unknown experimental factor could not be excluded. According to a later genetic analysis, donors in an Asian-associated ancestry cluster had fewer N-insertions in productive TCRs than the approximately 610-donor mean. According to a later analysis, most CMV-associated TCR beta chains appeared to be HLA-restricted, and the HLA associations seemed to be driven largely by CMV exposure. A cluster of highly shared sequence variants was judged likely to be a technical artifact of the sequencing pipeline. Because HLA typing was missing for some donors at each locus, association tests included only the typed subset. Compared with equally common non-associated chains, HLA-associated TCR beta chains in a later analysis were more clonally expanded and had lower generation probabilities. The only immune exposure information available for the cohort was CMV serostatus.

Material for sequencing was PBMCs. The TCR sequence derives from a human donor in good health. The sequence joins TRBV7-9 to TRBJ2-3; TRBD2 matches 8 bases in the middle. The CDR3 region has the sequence CASSLGAGGTDTQYF. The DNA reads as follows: TGTGCCAGCAGCTTGGGAGCGGGGGGCACAGATACGCAGTATTTT. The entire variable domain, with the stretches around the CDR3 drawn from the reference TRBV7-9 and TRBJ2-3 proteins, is DTGVSQNPRHKITKRGQNVTFRCDPISEHNRLYWYRQTLGQGPEFLTYFQNEAQLEKSRLLSDRFSAERPKGSFSTLEIQRTEQGDSAMYLCASSLGAGGTDTQYFGPGTRLTVL.